Listed below are T cell receptor beta chains from one sample, sequenced in a study of spatial heterogeneity in lung cancer. TCRdb ran MiXCR on the 5' RACE reads and lists one entry per CDR3 protein. The sample consists of fewer than 15,000 distinct CDR3 sequences, 3% to 4% of them appearing once. This specimen consisted of lung tumor tissue, obtained at surgery. The receptors come from a male donor with early-stage non-small cell lung cancer. Each CDR3 is given without its conserved first and last residue. D genes are given only for firm matches.

v_call: TRBV28
d_call: .
cdr3_aa: ASNWGGRPEAF

v_call: TRBV5-4
d_call: .
cdr3_aa: ASSLGAPMAYEQY

v_call: TRBV5-5
d_call: TRBD2
cdr3_aa: ASSFAGGRGYEQY

v_call: TRBV7-3
d_call: TRBD1
cdr3_aa: ASSSGTSTGGTDTQY

v_call: TRBV7-2
d_call: .
cdr3_aa: ASSSRGGDTGELF

v_call: TRBV13
d_call: .
cdr3_aa: ASSYGVLNTGELF

v_call: TRBV4-3
d_call: .
cdr3_aa: ASSQEAFGGTREANVLT

v_call: TRBV7-9
d_call: .
cdr3_aa: ASSPGGRRQTDTQY

v_call: TRBV5-1
d_call: .
cdr3_aa: ASSLDRADTEAF

v_call: TRBV5-1
d_call: TRBD2
cdr3_aa: ASSLDATSGGKADTQY

v_call: TRBV4-3
d_call: .
cdr3_aa: ASSQGALPSSGNTIY

v_call: TRBV9
d_call: TRBD1
cdr3_aa: ASSAMGDRGQNEQF

v_call: TRBV20-1
d_call: .
cdr3_aa: SAWAYEETQY

v_call: TRBV19
d_call: .
cdr3_aa: ASRSSTDTQY

v_call: TRBV7-8
d_call: .
cdr3_aa: ASSLVDGGGYGYT

v_call: TRBV20-1
d_call: .
cdr3_aa: SAWALPDRSYEQY